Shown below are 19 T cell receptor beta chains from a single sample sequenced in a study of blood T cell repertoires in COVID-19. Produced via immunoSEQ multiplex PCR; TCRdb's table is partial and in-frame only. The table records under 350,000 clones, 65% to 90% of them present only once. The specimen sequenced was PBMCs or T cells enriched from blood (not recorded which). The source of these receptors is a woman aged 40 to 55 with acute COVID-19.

CDR3 DNA sequence: TGTGCCAGCAGCACCGGCGGGGCGGGGCAGTACAATGAGCAGTTCTTC. Protein: CASSTGGAGQYNEQFF. The V gene is TRBV5-4, the J gene TRBJ2-1; tentatively, D is TRBD2 (6 bases). The CDR3 is 16 residues long. Per the germline V gene, CDR1 is SGHNT and CDR2 is YYREEE (reference sequence). V dropped 4 bases and J dropped 4 bases, with 18 bases sitting between them.

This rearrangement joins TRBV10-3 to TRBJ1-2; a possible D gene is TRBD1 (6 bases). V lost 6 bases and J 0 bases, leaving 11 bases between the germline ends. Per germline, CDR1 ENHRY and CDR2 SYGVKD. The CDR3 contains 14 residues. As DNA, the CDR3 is TGTGCCATCAGCACCGGACAGCCTAACTATGGCTACACCTTC. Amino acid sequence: CAISTGQPNYGYTF.

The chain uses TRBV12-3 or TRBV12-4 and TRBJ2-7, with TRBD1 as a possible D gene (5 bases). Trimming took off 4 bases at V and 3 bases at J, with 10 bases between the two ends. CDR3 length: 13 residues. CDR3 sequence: CASSWQGFYEQYF. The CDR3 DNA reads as TGTGCCAGCAGTTGGCAGGGATTCTACGAGCAGTACTTC.

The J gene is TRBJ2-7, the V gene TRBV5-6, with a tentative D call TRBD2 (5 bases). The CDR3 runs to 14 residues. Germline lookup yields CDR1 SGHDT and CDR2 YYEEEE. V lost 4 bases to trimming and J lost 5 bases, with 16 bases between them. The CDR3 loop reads CASSIHEGVHEQYF. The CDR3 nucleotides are TGTGCCAGCAGCATACACGAGGGCGTCCACGAGCAGTACTTC.

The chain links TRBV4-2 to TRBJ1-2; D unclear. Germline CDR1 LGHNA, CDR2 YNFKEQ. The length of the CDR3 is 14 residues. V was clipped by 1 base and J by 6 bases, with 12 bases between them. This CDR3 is CASSQGNGPHGYTF. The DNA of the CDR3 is TGTGCCAGCAGCCAAGGAAATGGGCCGCATGGCTACACCTTC.

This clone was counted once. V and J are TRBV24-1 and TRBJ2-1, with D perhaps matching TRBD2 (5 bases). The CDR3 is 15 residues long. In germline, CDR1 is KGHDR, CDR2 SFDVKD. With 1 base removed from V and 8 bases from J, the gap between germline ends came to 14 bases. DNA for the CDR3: TGTGCCACCAGTGATTTAAATCGGGGTTCCCATGAGCAGTTCTTC. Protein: CATSDLNRGSHEQFF.

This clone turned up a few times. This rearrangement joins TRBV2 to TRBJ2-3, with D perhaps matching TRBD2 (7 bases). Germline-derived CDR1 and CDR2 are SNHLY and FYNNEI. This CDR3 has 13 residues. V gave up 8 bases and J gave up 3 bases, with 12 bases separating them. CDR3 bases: TGTGCCAGCGGGAGGGGGAGGACAGATACGCAGTATTTT. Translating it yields CASGRGRTDTQYF.

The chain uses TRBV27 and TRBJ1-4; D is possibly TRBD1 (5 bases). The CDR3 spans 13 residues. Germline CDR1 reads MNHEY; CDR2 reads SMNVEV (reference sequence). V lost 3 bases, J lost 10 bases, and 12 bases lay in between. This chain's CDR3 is CASSFSGVGKLFF. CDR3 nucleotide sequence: TGTGCCAGCAGTTTTTCGGGGGTTGGAAAACTGTTTTTT. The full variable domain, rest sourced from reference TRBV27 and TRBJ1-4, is EAQVTQNPRYLITVTGKKLTVTCSQNMNHEYMSWYRQDPGLGLRQIYYSMNVEVTDKGDVPEGYKVSRKEKRNFPLILESPSPNQTSLYFCASSFSGVGKLFFGSGTQLSVL.

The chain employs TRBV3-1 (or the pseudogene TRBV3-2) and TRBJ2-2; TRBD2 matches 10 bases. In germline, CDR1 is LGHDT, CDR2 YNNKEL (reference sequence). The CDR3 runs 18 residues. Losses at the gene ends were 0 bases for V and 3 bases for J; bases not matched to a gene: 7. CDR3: CASSQEGVAGGYTGELFF. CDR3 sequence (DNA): TGTGCCAGCAGCCAAGAAGGGGTAGCGGGAGGATACACCGGGGAGCTGTTTTTT.

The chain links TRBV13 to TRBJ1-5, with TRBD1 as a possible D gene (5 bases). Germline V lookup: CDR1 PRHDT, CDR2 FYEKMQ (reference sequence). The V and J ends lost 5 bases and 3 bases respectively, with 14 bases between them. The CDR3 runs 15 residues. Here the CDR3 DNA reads TGTGCCAGCAGCCAGCGGGGGGGGAACAATCAGCCCCAGCATTTT. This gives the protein CASSQRGGNNQPQHF.

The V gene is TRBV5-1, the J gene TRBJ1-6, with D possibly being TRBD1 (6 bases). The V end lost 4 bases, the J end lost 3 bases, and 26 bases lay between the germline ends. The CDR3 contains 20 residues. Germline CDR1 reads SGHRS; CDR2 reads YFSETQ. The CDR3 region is CASSRKLTGGDLGYNSPLHF. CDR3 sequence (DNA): TGCGCCAGCAGCCGAAAATTGACAGGCGGTGATCTTGGCTATAATTCACCCCTCCACTTT.

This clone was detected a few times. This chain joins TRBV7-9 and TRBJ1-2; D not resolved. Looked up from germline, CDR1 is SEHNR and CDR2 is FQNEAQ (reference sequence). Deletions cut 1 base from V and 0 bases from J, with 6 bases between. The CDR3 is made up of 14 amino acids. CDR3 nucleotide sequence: TGTGCCAGCAGCTTAGTGCCAGCTAACTATGGCTACACCTTC. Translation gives CASSLVPANYGYTF.

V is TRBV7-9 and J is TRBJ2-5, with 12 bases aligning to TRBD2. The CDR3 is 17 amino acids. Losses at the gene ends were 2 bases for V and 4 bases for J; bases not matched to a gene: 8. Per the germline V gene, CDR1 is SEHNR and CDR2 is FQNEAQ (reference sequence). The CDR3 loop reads CASSLPTSGSESETQYF. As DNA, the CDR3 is TGTGCCAGCAGCTTACCGACTAGCGGGAGCGAATCAGAGACCCAGTACTTC.

In nucleotides, the CDR3 is TGTGCCAGCCGGGGGACGAATACGAGGAGGGAAGCTTTCTTT. Amino acid sequence: CASRGTNTRREAFF. The chain carries TRBV6-5 and TRBJ1-1; tentatively, D is TRBD1 (5 bases). Germline CDR1 is MNHEY and CDR2 is SVGAGI. The V gene lost 8 bases and the J gene lost 8 bases, with 21 bases spanning the gap. The CDR3 has 14 residues.

The DNA for the CDR3 is TGTGCCAGCAGCTTAAGGTCACAGCAAGAGACCCAGTACTTC. Protein: CASSLRSQQETQYF. The chain combines TRBV13 with TRBJ2-5; D call uncertain. This CDR3 comprises 14 residues. CDR1 PRHDT and CDR2 FYEKMQ come from the germline V gene (reference sequence). V lost 2 bases and J lost 2, with 9 bases in between.

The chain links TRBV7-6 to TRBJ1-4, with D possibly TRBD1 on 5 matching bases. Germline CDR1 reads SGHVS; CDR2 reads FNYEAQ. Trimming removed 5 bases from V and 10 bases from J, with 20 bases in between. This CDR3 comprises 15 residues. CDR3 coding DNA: TGTGCCAGCAGCGGCGCCCCAGCAGGGCAAGGAAAACTGTTTTTT. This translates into CASSGAPAGQGKLFF.

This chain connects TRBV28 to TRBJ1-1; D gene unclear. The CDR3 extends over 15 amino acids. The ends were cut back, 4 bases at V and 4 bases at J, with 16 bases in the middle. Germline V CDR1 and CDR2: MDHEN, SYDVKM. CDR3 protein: CASSSGGGGGTEAFF. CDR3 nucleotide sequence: TGTGCCAGCAGTTCCGGAGGAGGCGGCGGCACTGAAGCTTTCTTT.

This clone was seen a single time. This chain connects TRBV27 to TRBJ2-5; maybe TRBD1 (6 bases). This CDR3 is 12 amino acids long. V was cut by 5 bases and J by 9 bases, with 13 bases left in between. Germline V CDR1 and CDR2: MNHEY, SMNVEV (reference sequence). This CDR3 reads CASSNPPGAQYF. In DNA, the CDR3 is TGTGCCAGCAGTAATCCTCCAGGGGCCCAGTACTTC.

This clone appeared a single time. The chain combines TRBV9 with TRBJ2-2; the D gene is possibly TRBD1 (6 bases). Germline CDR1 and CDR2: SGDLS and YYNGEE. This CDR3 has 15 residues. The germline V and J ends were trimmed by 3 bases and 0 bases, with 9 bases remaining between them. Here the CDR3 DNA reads TGTGCCAGCAGCGCTGGACAGACGAACACCGGGGAGCTGTTTTTT. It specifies CASSAGQTNTGELFF.